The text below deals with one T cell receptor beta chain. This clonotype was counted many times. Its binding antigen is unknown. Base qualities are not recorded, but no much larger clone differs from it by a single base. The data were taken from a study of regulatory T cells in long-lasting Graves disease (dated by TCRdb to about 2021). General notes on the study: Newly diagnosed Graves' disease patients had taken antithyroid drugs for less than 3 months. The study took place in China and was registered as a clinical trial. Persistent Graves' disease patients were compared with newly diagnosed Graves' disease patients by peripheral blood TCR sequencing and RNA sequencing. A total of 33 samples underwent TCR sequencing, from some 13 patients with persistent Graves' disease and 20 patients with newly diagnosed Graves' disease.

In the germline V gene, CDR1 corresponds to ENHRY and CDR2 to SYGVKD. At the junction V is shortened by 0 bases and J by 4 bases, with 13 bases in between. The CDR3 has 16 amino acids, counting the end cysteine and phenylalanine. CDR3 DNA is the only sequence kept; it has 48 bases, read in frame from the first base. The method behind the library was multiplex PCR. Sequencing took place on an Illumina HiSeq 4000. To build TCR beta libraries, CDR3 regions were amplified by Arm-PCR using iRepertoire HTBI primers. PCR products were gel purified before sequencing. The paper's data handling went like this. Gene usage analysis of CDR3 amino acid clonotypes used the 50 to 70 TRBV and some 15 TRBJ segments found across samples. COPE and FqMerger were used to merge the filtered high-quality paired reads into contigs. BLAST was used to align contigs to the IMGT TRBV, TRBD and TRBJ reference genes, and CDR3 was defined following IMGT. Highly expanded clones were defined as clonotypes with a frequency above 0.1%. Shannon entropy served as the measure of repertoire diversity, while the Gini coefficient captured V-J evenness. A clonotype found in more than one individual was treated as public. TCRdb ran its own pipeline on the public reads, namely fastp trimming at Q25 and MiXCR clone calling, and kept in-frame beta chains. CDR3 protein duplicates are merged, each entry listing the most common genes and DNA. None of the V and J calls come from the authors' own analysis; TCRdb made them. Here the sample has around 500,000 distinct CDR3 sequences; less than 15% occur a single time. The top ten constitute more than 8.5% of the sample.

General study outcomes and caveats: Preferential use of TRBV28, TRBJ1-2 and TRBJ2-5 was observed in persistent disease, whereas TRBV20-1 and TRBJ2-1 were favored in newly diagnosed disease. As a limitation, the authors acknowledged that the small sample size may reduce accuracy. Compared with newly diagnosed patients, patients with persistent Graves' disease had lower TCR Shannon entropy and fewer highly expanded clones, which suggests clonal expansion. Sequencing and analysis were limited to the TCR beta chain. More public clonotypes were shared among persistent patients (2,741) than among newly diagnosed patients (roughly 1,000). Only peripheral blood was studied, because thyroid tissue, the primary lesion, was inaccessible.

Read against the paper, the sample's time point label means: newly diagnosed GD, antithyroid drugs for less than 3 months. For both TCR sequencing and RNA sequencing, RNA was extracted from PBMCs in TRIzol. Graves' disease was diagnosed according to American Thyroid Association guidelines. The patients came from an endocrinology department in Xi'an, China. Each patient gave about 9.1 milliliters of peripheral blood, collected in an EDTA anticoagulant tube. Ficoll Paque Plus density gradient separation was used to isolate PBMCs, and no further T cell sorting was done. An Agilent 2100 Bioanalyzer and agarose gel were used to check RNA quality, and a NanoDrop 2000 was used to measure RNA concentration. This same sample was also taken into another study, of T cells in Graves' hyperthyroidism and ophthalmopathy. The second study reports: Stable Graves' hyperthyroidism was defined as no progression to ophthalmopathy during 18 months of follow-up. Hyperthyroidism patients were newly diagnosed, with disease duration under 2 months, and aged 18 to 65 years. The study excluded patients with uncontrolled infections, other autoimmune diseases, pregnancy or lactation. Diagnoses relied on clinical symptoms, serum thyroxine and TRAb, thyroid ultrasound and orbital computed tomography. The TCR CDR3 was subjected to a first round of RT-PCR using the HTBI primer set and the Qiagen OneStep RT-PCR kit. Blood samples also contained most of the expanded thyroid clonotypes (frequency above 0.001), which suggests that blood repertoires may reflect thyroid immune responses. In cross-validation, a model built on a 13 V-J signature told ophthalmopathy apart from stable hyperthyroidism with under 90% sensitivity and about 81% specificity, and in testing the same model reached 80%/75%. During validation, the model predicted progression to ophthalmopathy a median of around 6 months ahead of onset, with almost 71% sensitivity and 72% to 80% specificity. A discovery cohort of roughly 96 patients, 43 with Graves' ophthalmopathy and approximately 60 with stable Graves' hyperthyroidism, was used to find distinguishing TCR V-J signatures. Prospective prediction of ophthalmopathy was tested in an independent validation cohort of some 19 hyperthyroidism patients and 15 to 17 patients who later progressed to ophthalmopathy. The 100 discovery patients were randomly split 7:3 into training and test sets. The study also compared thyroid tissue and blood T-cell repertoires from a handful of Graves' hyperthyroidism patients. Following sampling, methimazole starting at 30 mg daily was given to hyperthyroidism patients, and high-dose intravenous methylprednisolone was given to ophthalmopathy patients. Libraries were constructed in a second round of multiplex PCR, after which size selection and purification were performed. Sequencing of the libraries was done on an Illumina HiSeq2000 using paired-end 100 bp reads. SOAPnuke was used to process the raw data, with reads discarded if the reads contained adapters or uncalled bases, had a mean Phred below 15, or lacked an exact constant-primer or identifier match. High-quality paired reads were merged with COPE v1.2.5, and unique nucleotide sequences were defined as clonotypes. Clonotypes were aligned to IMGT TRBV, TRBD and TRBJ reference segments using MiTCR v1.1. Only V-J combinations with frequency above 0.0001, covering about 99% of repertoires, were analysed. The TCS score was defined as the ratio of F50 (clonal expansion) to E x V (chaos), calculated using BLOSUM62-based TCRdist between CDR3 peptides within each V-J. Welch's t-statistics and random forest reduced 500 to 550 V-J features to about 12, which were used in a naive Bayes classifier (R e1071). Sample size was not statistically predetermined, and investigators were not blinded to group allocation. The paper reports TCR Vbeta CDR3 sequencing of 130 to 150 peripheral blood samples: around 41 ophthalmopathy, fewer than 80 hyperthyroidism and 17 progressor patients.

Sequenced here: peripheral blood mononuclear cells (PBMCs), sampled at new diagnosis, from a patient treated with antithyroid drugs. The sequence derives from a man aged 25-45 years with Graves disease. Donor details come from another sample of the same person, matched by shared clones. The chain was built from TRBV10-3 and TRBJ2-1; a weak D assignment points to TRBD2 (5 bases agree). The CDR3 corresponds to CAISESTGRGYNEQFF. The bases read TGTGCCATCAGTGAGTCGACGGGGAGAGGTTACAATGAGCAGTTCTTC.